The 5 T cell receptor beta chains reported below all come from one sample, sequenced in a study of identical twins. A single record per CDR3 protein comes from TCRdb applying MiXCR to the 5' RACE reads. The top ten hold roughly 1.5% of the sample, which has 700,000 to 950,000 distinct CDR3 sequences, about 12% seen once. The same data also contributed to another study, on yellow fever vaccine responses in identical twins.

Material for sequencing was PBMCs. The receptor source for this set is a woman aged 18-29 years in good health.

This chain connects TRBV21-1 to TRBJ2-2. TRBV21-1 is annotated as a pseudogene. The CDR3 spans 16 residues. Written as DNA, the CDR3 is TGTGCCAGCAGCAAAGAAAACTCTTCCCCCACCGGGGAGCTGTTTTTT. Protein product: CASSKENSSPTGELFF.

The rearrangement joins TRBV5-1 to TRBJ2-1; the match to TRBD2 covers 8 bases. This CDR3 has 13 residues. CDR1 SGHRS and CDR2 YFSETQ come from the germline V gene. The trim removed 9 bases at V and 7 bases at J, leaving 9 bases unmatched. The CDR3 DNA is TGCGCCACCCGGGGTAGCGGGGAGAATGAGCAGTTCTTC. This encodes CATRGSGENEQFF.

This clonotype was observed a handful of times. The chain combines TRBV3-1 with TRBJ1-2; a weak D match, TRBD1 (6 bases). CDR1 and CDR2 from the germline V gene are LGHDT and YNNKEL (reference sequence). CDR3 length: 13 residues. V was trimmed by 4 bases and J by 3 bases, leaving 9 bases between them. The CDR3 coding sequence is TGTGCCAGCAGCCCAGGGGAGTACTATGGCTACACCTTC. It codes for CASSPGEYYGYTF. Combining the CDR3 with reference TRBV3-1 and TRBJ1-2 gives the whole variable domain DTAVSQTPKYLVTQMGNDKSIKCEQNLGHDTMYWYKQDSKKFLKIMFSYNNKELIINETVPNRFSPKSPDKAHLNLHINSLELGDSAVYFCASSPGEYYGYTFGSGTRLTVV.

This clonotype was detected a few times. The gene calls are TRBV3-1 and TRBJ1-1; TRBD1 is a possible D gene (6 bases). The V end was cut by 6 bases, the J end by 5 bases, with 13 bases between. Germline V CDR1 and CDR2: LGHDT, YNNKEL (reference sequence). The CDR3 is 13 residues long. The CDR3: CASREGGGTEAFF. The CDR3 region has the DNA TGTGCCAGCAGAGAGGGGGGAGGGACTGAAGCTTTCTTT. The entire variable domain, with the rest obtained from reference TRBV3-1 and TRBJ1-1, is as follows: DTAVSQTPKYLVTQMGNDKSIKCEQNLGHDTMYWYKQDSKKFLKIMFSYNNKELIINETVPNRFSPKSPDKAHLNLHINSLELGDSAVYFCASREGGGTEAFFGQGTRLTVV.

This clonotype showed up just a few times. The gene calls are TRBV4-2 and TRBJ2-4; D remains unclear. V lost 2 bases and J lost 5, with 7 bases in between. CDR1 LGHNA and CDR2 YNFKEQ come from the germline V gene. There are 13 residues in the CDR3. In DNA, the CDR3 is TGTGCCAGCAGCCAACCGACGGAAAACATTCAGTACTTC. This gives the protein CASSQPTENIQYF.